Only a few counts were recorded for the clone carrying this TCR beta chain. The treatment denotes: oral pan-JAK inhibitor, 5-10 mg twice daily. Germline V CDR1 and CDR2: SEHNR, FQNEAQ (reference sequence). Trimming left V 5 bases short and J 3 bases short, with 22 bases between. The CDR3 sequence is 18 residues long. The sample belongs to a study of CD8+ T cells in alopecia areata. Study-wide background: Treated patients received oral tofacitinib, 5 to 10 mg twice daily.

Following extraction, RNA underwent reverse transcription to cDNA, which served as the sequencing template. The repertoire was sequenced with immunoSEQ multiplex PCR; TCRdb's copy has only in-frame clones and lacks some. The data contain approximately 130,000 clones, around 63% of them seen just once; the ten biggest clones take up around 6%. Material: CD4+ T cells sorted from blood, obtained at week 4, from a patient treated with tofacitinib. The receptor was derived from a human donor with alopecia areata. J is TRBJ2-2 and V is TRBV7-9; maybe TRBD2 (6 bases). As DNA, the CDR3 is TGTGCCAGCAGCCCAACCCGCCGGGCTAGCGAGTACACCGGGGAGCTGTTTTTT. Translated, it gives CASSPTRRASEYTGELFF.